This T cell receptor beta chain was documented in a study of a mutant IDH1 vaccine in newly diagnosed glioma. Study as a whole: Prior therapy was radiotherapy, temozolomide, or both; most received both.

Clones were read by immunoSEQ multiplex PCR, and TCRdb kept only the in-frame ones, dropping some. The table records around 85,000 clones, 65% to 90% of them present only once. On this clone itself: The antigen remains undetermined.

Stated time point: week 23, last vaccination. One vaccine dose held 300 ug of mutant IDH1 20-mer peptide and came with topical imiquimod. The CDR3 loop spans 10 amino acids. V was pared by 7 bases and J by 6 bases, with 6 bases between. Germline V gives CDR1 MGHDK, CDR2 SYGVNS. The receptor was isolated from a man younger than 40 with glioma. Some clones in this sample may be carry-over from other donors' samples. The V and J genes are TRBV25-1 and TRBJ1-2; D uncertain. The specimen comprised PBMCs, sampled from a glioma patient whose treatment included an IDH1 peptide vaccine. CDR3 sequence: CASKGDGYTF. The CDR3 coding sequence is TGTGCCAGCAAGGGCGATGGCTACACCTTC.